The present entry profiles one T cell receptor beta chain with its context. This entry belongs to a study of cytotoxic CD8 clonotypes in ibrutinib-treated CLL. V lost 8 bases, J lost 4 bases, and 13 bases lay in between. There are 13 residues in the CDR3. Germline CDR1 and CDR2: ENHRY and SYGVKD. Clones were sequenced by immunoSEQ multiplex PCR, and TCRdb holds only the in-frame ones, with some missing. Here the sample spans fewer than 300,000 clones, roughly three quarters being singletons. The TCR comes from a human donor with chronic lymphocytic leukemia. Here the sequenced sample was PBMCs, taken at disease progression, from a patient treated with ibrutinib. The chain has TRBV10-3 and TRBJ2-3, with a tentative D call TRBD2 (6 bases). For the CDR3, the DNA is TGTGCCATCCTAGGGAGACTAGCAGATACGCAGTATTTT. Its translation: CAILGRLADTQYF.